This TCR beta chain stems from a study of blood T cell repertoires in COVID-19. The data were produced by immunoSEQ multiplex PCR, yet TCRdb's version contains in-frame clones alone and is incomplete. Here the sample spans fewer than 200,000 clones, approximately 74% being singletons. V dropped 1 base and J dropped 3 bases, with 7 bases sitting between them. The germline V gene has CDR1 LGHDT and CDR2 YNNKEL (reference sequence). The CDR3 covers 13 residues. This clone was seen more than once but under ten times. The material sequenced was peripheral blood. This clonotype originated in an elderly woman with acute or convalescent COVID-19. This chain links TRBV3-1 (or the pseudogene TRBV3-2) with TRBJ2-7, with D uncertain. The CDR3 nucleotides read TGTGCCAGCAGCCAAGGTCACAACTACGAGCAGTACTTC. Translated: CASSQGHNYEQYF.